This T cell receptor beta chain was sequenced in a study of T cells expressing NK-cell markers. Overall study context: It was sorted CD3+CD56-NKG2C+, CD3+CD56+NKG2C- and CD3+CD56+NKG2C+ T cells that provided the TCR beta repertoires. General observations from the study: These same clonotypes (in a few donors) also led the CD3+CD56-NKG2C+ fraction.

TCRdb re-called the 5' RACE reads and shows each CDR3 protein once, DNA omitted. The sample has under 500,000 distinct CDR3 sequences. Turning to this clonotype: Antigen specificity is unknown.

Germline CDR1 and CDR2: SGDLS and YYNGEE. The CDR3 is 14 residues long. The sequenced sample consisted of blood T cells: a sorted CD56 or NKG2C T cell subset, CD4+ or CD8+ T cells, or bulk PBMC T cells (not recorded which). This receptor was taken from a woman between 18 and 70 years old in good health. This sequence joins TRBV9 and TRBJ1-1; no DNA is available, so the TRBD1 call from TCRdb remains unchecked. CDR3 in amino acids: CASSEGEISPEAFF.